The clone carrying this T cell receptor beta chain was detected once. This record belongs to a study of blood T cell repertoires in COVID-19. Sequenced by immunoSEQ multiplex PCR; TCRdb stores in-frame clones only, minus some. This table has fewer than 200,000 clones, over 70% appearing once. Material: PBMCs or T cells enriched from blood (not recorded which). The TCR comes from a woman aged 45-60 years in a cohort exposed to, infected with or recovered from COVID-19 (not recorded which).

CDR3 DNA sequence: TGTGCCAGCAGTGTAACAGGGGGCTCGATATACGAGCAGTACTTC. Encoded protein: CASSVTGGSIYEQYF. The chain couples TRBV2 to TRBJ2-7; 9 bases align to TRBD1. J gave up 4 bases and V 4 bases, and 8 bases lay outside the gene matches. Looked up from germline, CDR1 is SNHLY and CDR2 is FYNNEI. The length of the CDR3 is 15 residues.